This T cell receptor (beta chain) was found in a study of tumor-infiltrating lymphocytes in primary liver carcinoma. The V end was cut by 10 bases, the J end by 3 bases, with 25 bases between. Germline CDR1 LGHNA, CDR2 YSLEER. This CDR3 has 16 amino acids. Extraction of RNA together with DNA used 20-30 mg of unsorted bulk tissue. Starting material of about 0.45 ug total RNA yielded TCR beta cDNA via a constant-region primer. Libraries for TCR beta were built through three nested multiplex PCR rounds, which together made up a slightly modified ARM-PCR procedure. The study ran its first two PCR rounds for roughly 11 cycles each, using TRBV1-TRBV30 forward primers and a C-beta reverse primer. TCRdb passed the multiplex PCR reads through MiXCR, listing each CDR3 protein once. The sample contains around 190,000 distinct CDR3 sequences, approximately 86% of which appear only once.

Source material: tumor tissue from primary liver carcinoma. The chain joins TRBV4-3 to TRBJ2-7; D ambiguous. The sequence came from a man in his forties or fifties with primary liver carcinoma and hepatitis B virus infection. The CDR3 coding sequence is TGCGCCAACAGTCAAGAGAGACGGAATCGGTTCTACGAGCAGTACTTC. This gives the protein CANSQERRNRFYEQYF.